These 10 T cell receptor beta chains originate from one sample sequenced in a study of T cells in Graves' hyperthyroidism and ophthalmopathy. It was RNA transcripts that yielded the amplified TCR beta CDR3 regions. First-round RT-PCR targeting the TCR CDR3 was performed with the HTBI primer set. In TCRdb, the multiplex PCR reads were re-called with MiXCR into one record per CDR3 protein. The repertoire has 250,000 to 400,000 distinct CDR3 sequences, roughly an eighth of them found once; the top ten carry roughly 35%. Sequencing was carried out using blood. These TCRs come from a woman in her 40s with Graves' ophthalmopathy.

This clonotype was seen at least ten times. CDR3 loop: CASSLYSNDGYTF. CDR3 nucleotide sequence: TGTGCCAGCAGCTTGTACAGCAACGACGGCTACACCTTC. This chain links TRBV5-6 with TRBJ1-2; the D is unclear. Germline V gene sequence: CDR1 SGHDT, CDR2 YYEEEE. The V and J ends lost 1 base and 8 bases respectively, with 12 bases between them. The CDR3 length is 13 residues.

V is TRBV18 and J is TRBJ1-5; 7 bases match TRBD1. CDR3 length equals 14 residues. J gave up 6 bases and V 6 bases, and 8 bases lay outside the gene matches. Germline V lookup: CDR1 KGHSH, CDR2 LQKENI. This CDR3 is CASSTEGAFQPQHF. Written as DNA, the CDR3 is TGTGCCAGCTCCACAGAGGGGGCGTTTCAGCCCCAGCATTTT.

This clonotype appeared many times. The chain uses TRBV27 and TRBJ1-5; D call uncertain. CDR1 and CDR2 (germline): MNHEY, SMNVEV (reference sequence). With 3 bases removed from V and 3 bases from J, the gap between germline ends came to 12 bases. There are 15 residues in the CDR3. DNA for the CDR3: TGTGCCAGCAGTTTGGGGAAAGGACTCAATCAGCCCCAGCATTTT. Protein: CASSLGKGLNQPQHF.

A single count supports this clonotype. The V call is TRBV19, the J call TRBJ1-2; D remains ambiguous. Germline V gene sequence: CDR1 LNHDA, CDR2 SQIVND (reference sequence). Trimming pared 5 bases from V and 5 bases from J, leaving 15 bases between. The CDR3 contains 14 residues. The CDR3 DNA reads as TGTGCCAGTAGTGTTTGGACCACCACTTATGGCTACACCTTC. This codes for CASSVWTTTYGYTF.

In its sample, this clonotype was seen many times. V usage is TRBV7-9 and J usage is TRBJ2-1, with 9 bases aligning to TRBD2. Germline V gene lookup returns CDR1 SEHNR and CDR2 FQNEAQ (reference sequence). This CDR3 has 16 amino acids. The V segment lost 0 bases and the J segment 0 bases; nucleotides outside the gene matches: 0. This CDR3 is CASSLASGGSYNEQFF. The DNA for the CDR3 is TGTGCCAGCAGCTTAGCTAGCGGGGGCTCCTACAATGAGCAGTTCTTC.

This clonotype was seen repeatedly, ten times or more. Here the CDR3 reads CASSGPGAQYSYEQYF. CDR3 DNA: TGTGCCAGCAGTGGACCTGGGGCCCAATACTCCTACGAGCAGTACTTC. J is TRBJ2-7 and V is TRBV2; D may be TRBD1 (5 bases). The CDR3 length is 16 residues. CDR1 SNHLY and CDR2 FYNNEI come from the germline V gene. Trimming left V 4 bases short and J 0 bases short, with 16 bases between.

This clonotype was picked up many times. The chain combines TRBV5-1 with TRBJ1-2; D remains ambiguous. V was shortened by 3 bases and J by 8 bases, with 11 bases between the two germline ends. CDR1 is SGHRS and CDR2 is YFSETQ in the germline V gene. CDR3 size: 12 residues. CDR3 nucleotides: TGCGCCAGCAGCTCGGGAGTGAGGGGCTACACCTTC. This translates into CASSSGVRGYTF. Combining the CDR3 with reference TRBV5-1 and TRBJ1-2 gives the whole variable domain KAGVTQTPRYLIKTRGQQVTLSCSPISGHRSVSWYQQTPGQGLQFLFEYFSETQRNKGNFPGRFSGRQFSNSRSEMNVSTLELGDSALYLCASSSGVRGYTFGSGTRLTVV.

This clonotype occurred many times. This sequence joins TRBV19 and TRBJ2-5; TRBD2 matches 8 bases. The CDR3 runs to 14 residues. Germline CDR1 reads LNHDA; CDR2 reads SQIVND (reference sequence). Trimming removed 7 bases from V and 5 bases from J; junction bases left unmatched: 9. CDR3 residues: CASKNGGAWETQYF. DNA of the CDR3: TGTGCCAGTAAAAACGGGGGGGCGTGGGAGACCCAGTACTTC.

This clonotype was detected many times. The chain has TRBV7-6 and TRBJ2-7; D gene unclear. Germline assignment: CDR1 SGHVS and CDR2 FNYEAQ. Deletions cut 1 base from V and 7 bases from J, with 11 bases between. CDR3 length: 13 residues. The chain's CDR3 is CASSLGTVGEQYF. Written as DNA, the CDR3 is TGTGCCAGCAGCTTAGGCACAGTGGGTGAGCAGTACTTC.

This clonotype was seen at least ten times. The chain carries TRBV7-6 and TRBJ2-7, with 10 bases that match TRBD2. Trimming at V came to 2 bases and at J to 2 bases, leaving 21 bases not matched to a gene. The CDR3 totals 21 residues. CDR1 is SGHVS, CDR2 FNYEAQ, per germline. CDR3 residues: CASSLFAHTGASGGSTYEQYF. CDR3 in DNA: TGTGCCAGCAGCTTATTCGCTCATACCGGGGCTAGCGGGGGATCCACCTACGAGCAGTACTTC.